This T cell receptor beta chain appears in the sequencing data of a study of T cells in Graves' hyperthyroidism and ophthalmopathy. The germline V gene has CDR1 SGHVS and CDR2 FNYEAQ. CDR3 length equals 14 residues. The V segment lost 5 bases and the J segment 8 bases; nucleotides outside the gene matches: 10. This clonotype appeared once. Authors of the study amplified TCR beta CDR3 regions from RNA transcripts. HTBI primers were the set used in a first-round RT-PCR of the TCR CDR3. TCRdb re-called the multiplex PCR reads with MiXCR, one entry per CDR3 protein. This table has approximately 700,000 distinct CDR3 sequences, about 45% appearing once.

The chain recombines TRBV7-6 with TRBJ2-5; the match to TRBD2 covers 8 bases. Sample: peripheral blood or thyroid tissue (not recorded which). This sequence originates from an adult man with Graves' disease, either hyperthyroidism or ophthalmopathy (not recorded which). The CDR3 region has the DNA TGTGCCAGCAGCGCGGGACTAGGGGCCCTTACCCAGTACTTC. It encodes CASSAGLGALTQYF.